This TCR beta chain originates from a study of blood T cells in healthy people across ages. Broader study findings: While age rose, TCR beta diversity per million T cells dropped in a roughly linear way. Underestimates were what the diversity estimates from one million T cells were considered to be.

Those donating, healthy Caucasian individuals from Russia, were aged 6 to 90. A sample-barcoded 5' primer and a J-beta primer mix were used in a second PCR of about 7 to 12 cycles. All cDNA molecules were each tagged by a template-switch adaptor with 12 random nucleotides. TCRdb independently ran MiXCR on the 5' RACE reads; one entry per CDR3 protein. The data hold hundreds of thousands of distinct CDR3 sequences, with over 20% observed a single time. This clonotype was observed at least ten times. Its antigen is as yet unknown. CDR3 length: 13 residues. Per the germline V gene, CDR1 is LGHDT and CDR2 is YNNKEL (reference sequence). The V end lost 1 base, the J end lost 8 bases, and 9 bases lay between the germline ends.

The clonotype originates from a man between 65 and 80 years old in good health. J is TRBJ2-4 and V is TRBV3-1, with D perhaps TRBD2 (5 bases). Sample: blood. In DNA, the CDR3 is TGTGCCAGCAGCCAAGGCTCGAGGGACATTCAGTACTTC. Translating gives CASSQGSRDIQYF.